A selection of T cell receptor beta chains follows, all from one sample in a study of regulatory T cells in long-lasting Graves disease. TCRdb fed the multiplex PCR reads into MiXCR, producing one record per CDR3 protein. The sample lists under 700,000 distinct CDR3 sequences, more than 15% seen once, with 25% in the top ten. The same data also went into a second study, on T cells in Graves' hyperthyroidism and ophthalmopathy.

Specimen: peripheral blood mononuclear cells (PBMCs), collected at new diagnosis, from a patient treated with antithyroid drugs. The origin of the receptors is a woman in her forties or fifties with Graves disease. Both conserved end residues are part of each CDR3. The D gene is left open where the match is weak. Part of the rows lack a size; the others show once, few, many or a class for expanded clones.

V gene	J gene	D gene	clone size	CDR3 protein	CDR3 DNA
TRBV20-1	TRBJ2-3	TRBD2	many	CSVAGDTDTQYF	TGCAGTGTCGCGGGGGACACAGATACGCAGTATTTT
TRBV11-2	TRBJ2-1	NA	NA	CASSLQGLSNEQFF	TGTGCCAGCAGTCTACAGGGTTTGAGCAATGAGCAGTTCTTC
TRBV28	TRBJ2-5	TRBD1	NA	CASRGPGTGAGKTQYF	TGTGCCAGCAGGGGACCCGGGACAGGGGCGGGGAAGACCCAGTACTTC
TRBV5-7	TRBJ1-5	TRBD1	many	CASSTAGTGIRQPQHF	TGTGCCAGCAGCACAGCCGGGACAGGGATCCGTCAGCCCCAGCATTTT
TRBV19	TRBJ2-2	NA	few	CASSLLVRSTGELFF	TGTGCCAGTAGTCTCCTGGTACGCAGCACCGGGGAGCTGTTTTTT
TRBV11-2	TRBJ2-2	TRBD1	many	CASSSRDRGTGELFF	TGTGCCAGCAGTAGCCGGGACAGGGGGACCGGGGAGCTGTTTTTT
TRBV5-1	TRBJ2-2	NA	NA	CASSTGHPGGGELFF	TGCGCCAGCAGCACTGGACACCCCGGGGGCGGGGAGCTGTTTTTT
TRBV5-1	TRBJ2-1	NA	many	CASSVSGASSYNEQFF	TGCGCCAGCAGCGTCTCCGGGGCGAGCTCCTACAATGAGCAGTTCTTC
TRBV4-1	TRBJ2-5	NA	few	CASSQGILETQYF	TGCGCCAGCAGCCAAGGCATCTTGGAGACCCAGTACTTC
TRBV2	TRBJ1-3	NA	few	CASTGAPGNTIYF	TGTGCCAGCACCGGGGCGCCTGGAAACACCATATATTTT
TRBV27	TRBJ1-1	NA	NA	CASRPLGPNTEAFF	TGTGCCAGCAGACCTCTGGGGCCCAACACTGAAGCTTTCTTT
TRBV6-1	TRBJ1-1	NA	NA	CASSRTESTEAFF	TGTGCCAGCAGTCGGACGGAGAGCACTGAAGCTTTCTTT
TRBV4-1	TRBJ1-1	NA	NA	CASSLELQGLMNTEAFF	TGCGCCAGCAGCTTGGAACTACAGGGACTCATGAACACTGAAGCTTTCTTT
TRBV2	TRBJ2-6	NA	few	CASMYSGANVLTF	TGTGCCAGCATGTATTCTGGGGCCAACGTCCTGACTTTC
TRBV5-1	TRBJ1-1	NA	NA	CASSRKGREAFF	TGCGCCAGCAGCCGAAAGGGCCGTGAAGCTTTCTTT
TRBV12-5	TRBJ2-7	TRBD2	few	CASGPGRGTSFYEQYF	TGTGCTAGTGGTCCCGGGAGGGGGACTAGCTTCTACGAGCAGTACTTC
TRBV28	TRBJ1-4	TRBD1	NA	CAGSQGAIGIEKLFF	TGTGCCGGCAGCCAGGGGGCGATCGGGATTGAAAAACTGTTTTTT
TRBV27	TRBJ2-5	TRBD2	many	CASSFGLGAETQYF	TGTGCCAGCAGTTTCGGACTAGGTGCGGAGACCCAGTACTTC
TRBV20-1	TRBJ2-7	NA	NA	CSAPDPLSHEQYF	TGCAGTGCCCCTGACCCTCTCTCCCACGAGCAGTACTTC
TRBV5-4	TRBJ2-7	NA	NA	CASSLVPVDEQYF	TGTGCCAGCAGCTTGGTCCCCGTAGACGAGCAGTACTTC
TRBV10-3	TRBJ2-5	NA	many	CAIGVGRGETQYF	TGTGCCATCGGGGTCGGTCGGGGGGAGACCCAGTACTTC
TRBV14	TRBJ1-1	NA	many	CASSQDGRRSNTEAFF	TGTGCCAGCAGCCAAGATGGGAGGAGATCGAACACTGAAGCTTTCTTT
TRBV10-3	TRBJ1-3	TRBD1	NA	CAISRGQSSGNTIYF	TGTGCCATCAGTAGGGGACAGAGCTCTGGAAACACCATATATTTT
TRBV5-1	TRBJ2-1	NA	many	CASSLETRAYNEQFF	TGCGCCAGCAGCTTGGAAACCAGGGCCTACAATGAGCAGTTCTTC
TRBV29-1	TRBJ2-1	TRBD2	NA	CSGGLAGIYNEQFF	TGCAGCGGGGGACTAGCGGGGATTTACAATGAGCAGTTCTTC
TRBV30	TRBJ1-2	NA	many	CAWTIYGMSYTF	TGTGCCTGGACTATATACGGGATGAGCTACACCTTC
TRBV11-3	TRBJ2-7	NA	few	CASSLPFSGPYEQYF	TGTGCCAGCAGCTTACCATTTTCCGGCCCCTACGAGCAGTACTTC
TRBV6-1	TRBJ1-1	TRBD1	many	CAGRTGGLETEAFF	TGTGCCGGCAGGACAGGGGGCTTGGAAACTGAAGCTTTCTTT
TRBV7-2	TRBJ2-7	TRBD2	NA	CASSNGLAGGNEQYF	TGTGCCAGCAGCAACGGACTAGCGGGGGGGAACGAGCAGTACTTC
TRBV7-2	TRBJ2-5	TRBD1	few	CASSPTGGAPETQYF	TGTGCCAGCAGCCCGACAGGGGGTGCCCCAGAGACCCAGTACTTC
TRBV11-2	TRBJ1-3	NA	many	CASSLPTDVPDYGNTIYF	TGTGCCAGCAGCTTACCAACTGATGTCCCGGACTATGGAAACACCATATATTTT
TRBV3-1	TRBJ2-7	NA	many	CASSQMGLGEQYF	TGTGCCAGCAGCCAGATGGGTTTGGGCGAGCAGTACTTC
TRBV7-3	TRBJ1-4	TRBD1	few	CASSLTAGGDLFF	TGTGCCAGCAGCTTAACGGCAGGGGGTGACCTGTTTTTT
TRBV5-5	TRBJ1-6	NA	many	CASSLSAGNSPLHF	TGTGCCAGCAGCTTGTCTGCAGGAAATTCACCCCTCCACTTT
TRBV6-1	TRBJ2-2	NA	few	CASSEPTDTGELFF	TGTGCCAGCAGCGAACCTACGGACACCGGGGAGCTGTTTTTT
TRBV29-1	TRBJ2-7	NA	many	CSVVWVESSYEQYF	TGCAGCGTTGTCTGGGTGGAGAGCTCCTACGAGCAGTACTTC
TRBV6-9	TRBJ2-6	NA	few	CASSSTYSGANVLTF	TGTGCCAGCAGTTCGACCTACTCTGGGGCCAACGTCCTGACTTTC
TRBV27	TRBJ2-3	TRBD1	many	CASSGFTGGRDTQYF	TGTGCCAGCAGTGGATTCACAGGGGGCAGGGATACGCAGTATTTT
TRBV6-1	TRBJ2-2	NA	NA	CASAPDRAAGELFF	TGTGCCAGCGCCCCCGACCGGGCGGCCGGGGAGCTGTTTTTT
TRBV30	TRBJ2-7	TRBD1	many	CAWGTLQGYEQYF	TGTGCCTGGGGGACATTACAGGGGTACGAGCAGTACTTC
TRBV19	TRBJ2-6	TRBD1	few	CATRQGAGANVLTF	TGTGCCACCCGACAGGGCGCCGGGGCCAACGTCCTGACTTTC
TRBV27	TRBJ2-2	TRBD1	many	CASSRDSLEELFF	TGTGCCAGCAGCCGGGACAGCCTTGAGGAGCTGTTTTTT
TRBV6-2/TRBV6-3	TRBJ2-1	NA	many	CASSSVLYEQFF	TGTGCCAGCAGCTCCGTCCTGTATGAGCAGTTCTTC
TRBV12-3/TRBV12-4	TRBJ2-2	NA	few	CASRNGPQHRELFF	TGTGCCAGCAGAAACGGGCCCCAACACCGGGAGCTGTTTTTT
TRBV12-3/TRBV12-4	TRBJ2-3	NA	many	CASTPGLRYTQYF	TGTGCCAGCACTCCGGGGTTACGGTATACGCAGTATTTT